One T cell receptor beta chain is described in this entry. Its antigen is not known. The PCR made use of 60 Vbeta and 13 Jbeta primers. TCRdb's table, derived via immunoSEQ multiplex PCR, lists solely in-frame clones and lacks some. In the table there are tens of thousands of clones, around 71% of which are singletons. The data are from a study of cytomegalovirus exposure and HLA in healthy donors. Study details: Inside one of the first data releases sat around 86 million unique TCRs taken from HLA-typed donors. Study-level points and caveats: 87-base-pair reads could not separate some V segments, including TRBV6-2 and TRBV6-3. Altogether, about 160 TCR beta chains were recorded as cytomegalovirus-associated.

CDR3 length: 15 residues. The germline V gene encodes CDR1 ENHRY and CDR2 SYGVKD. The junction had 8 bases not matched to a gene; V was cut back by 7 bases and J by 0 bases. The sample was PBMCs. This chain uses TRBV10-3 with TRBJ2-7; TRBD1 agrees at 8 bases. The sequence came from a man between 60 and 75 years old in good health and CMV-seronegative. This CDR3 is CAINGPDRDSYEQYF. The CDR3 bases are TGTGCCATCAACGGTCCGGACAGGGACTCCTACGAGCAGTACTTC.